A selection of T cell receptor beta chains follows, all from one sample in a study of regulatory T cells in long-lasting Graves disease. Via MiXCR, TCRdb re-called the multiplex PCR reads, giving one row per CDR3 protein. This table holds 400,000 to 500,000 distinct CDR3 sequences, about 22% found once. The sample was peripheral blood mononuclear cells (PBMCs), taken when the disease was refractory, from a patient treated with antithyroid drugs. Receptor source: a female donor with Graves disease. Both conserved end residues are part of each CDR3. D genes are given only for firm matches. Where a row states a size, it is once, few, many or the class of an expanded clone; other rows omit it.

v_call: TRBV12-3/TRBV12-4
j_call: TRBJ2-5
clone_size: many
d_call: TRBD2
cdr3_nt: TGTGCCAGCAGTTTAAACCTAGCGGGAGCAGAGACCCAGTACTTC
cdr3_aa: CASSLNLAGAETQYF

v_call: TRBV9
j_call: TRBJ2-7
clone_size: -
d_call: TRBD2
cdr3_nt: TGTGCCAGCAGCGTAGAGGTAGCGGGGGCCCCGGACGAGCAGTACTTC
cdr3_aa: CASSVEVAGAPDEQYF

v_call: TRBV7-3
j_call: TRBJ2-7
clone_size: -
d_call: TRBD2
cdr3_nt: TGTGCCAGCAGCTCCGGGACTAGAAAGTGGGAGCAGTACTTC
cdr3_aa: CASSSGTRKWEQYF

v_call: TRBV19
j_call: TRBJ1-6
clone_size: few
d_call: TRBD1
cdr3_nt: TGTGCCAGTGGGGACAGGGGTAATTCACCCCTCCACTTT
cdr3_aa: CASGDRGNSPLHF

v_call: TRBV10-3
j_call: TRBJ1-2
clone_size: many
d_call: TRBD1
cdr3_nt: TGTGCCATCACCAAACAGGGGGGAGACTATGGCTACACCTTC
cdr3_aa: CAITKQGGDYGYTF

v_call: TRBV28
j_call: TRBJ2-7
clone_size: -
d_call: TRBD2
cdr3_nt: TGTGCCAGCAGTCCCAGGACTAGCGGGATCTACGAGCAGTACTTC
cdr3_aa: CASSPRTSGIYEQYF

v_call: TRBV7-9
j_call: TRBJ2-1
clone_size: many
d_call: -
cdr3_nt: TGTGCCAGCAGTTACCGTTGGCTACCCTACAATGAGCAGTTCTTC
cdr3_aa: CASSYRWLPYNEQFF

v_call: TRBV20-1
j_call: TRBJ2-7
clone_size: many
d_call: TRBD1
cdr3_nt: TGCAGTGCCCCCTCGGCAGGGGGAAGAACCTACGAGCAGTACTTC
cdr3_aa: CSAPSAGGRTYEQYF

v_call: TRBV13
j_call: TRBJ2-5
clone_size: many
d_call: -
cdr3_nt: TGTGCCAGCAGCCCCGGGCGTTCCCAAGAGACCCAGTACTTC
cdr3_aa: CASSPGRSQETQYF

v_call: TRBV7-9
j_call: TRBJ2-7
clone_size: many
d_call: -
cdr3_nt: TGTGCCAGCCGCCGGACGGGGACCTACGAGCAGTACTTC
cdr3_aa: CASRRTGTYEQYF

v_call: TRBV7-9
j_call: TRBJ1-4
clone_size: few
d_call: -
cdr3_nt: TGTGCCAGCAGCTTAAGGGGCGTATGGCAGTCGGCTGAAAAACTGTTTTTT
cdr3_aa: CASSLRGVWQSAEKLFF

v_call: TRBV28
j_call: TRBJ1-4
clone_size: many
d_call: -
cdr3_nt: TGTGCCAGCAGCCAGGATCTCGAAAAACTGTTTTTT
cdr3_aa: CASSQDLEKLFF

v_call: TRBV30
j_call: TRBJ1-2
clone_size: -
d_call: TRBD1
cdr3_nt: TGTGCCTGGACCTACAGGGGAGGCTATGGCTACACCTTC
cdr3_aa: CAWTYRGGYGYTF

v_call: TRBV5-1
j_call: TRBJ1-1
clone_size: few
d_call: TRBD1
cdr3_nt: TGCGCCAGCAGCCACATTCTCCTGACAGGGGGCACTGAAGCTTTCTTT
cdr3_aa: CASSHILLTGGTEAFF

v_call: TRBV7-9
j_call: TRBJ1-1
clone_size: few
d_call: -
cdr3_nt: TGTGCCAGCAGCTTAGCAGGGAAAGGAACTGAAGCTTTCTTT
cdr3_aa: CASSLAGKGTEAFF

v_call: TRBV20-1
j_call: TRBJ2-5
clone_size: many
d_call: -
cdr3_nt: TGCAGTGCTAAGAAGGACAGCGATTTTACGTCCCAGTACTTC
cdr3_aa: CSAKKDSDFTSQYF

v_call: TRBV27
j_call: TRBJ2-3
clone_size: -
d_call: TRBD2
cdr3_nt: TGTGCCAGCAGCCCCGGGACTAGCGGAGTGGATACGCAGTATTTT
cdr3_aa: CASSPGTSGVDTQYF

v_call: TRBV20-1
j_call: TRBJ2-1
clone_size: few
d_call: -
cdr3_nt: TGCAGTGCTGAACCTCTTCTAGCGTGGGGTGAGCAGTTCTTC
cdr3_aa: CSAEPLLAWGEQFF

v_call: TRBV30
j_call: TRBJ1-2
clone_size: once
d_call: -
cdr3_nt: TGTGCCTGGAGGGAACCGATCGCGAACTATGGCTACACCTTC
cdr3_aa: CAWREPIANYGYTF

v_call: TRBV4-3
j_call: TRBJ2-7
clone_size: few
d_call: TRBD2
cdr3_nt: TGCGCCAGCAGCCAAGTATACCTAGCGGGAGCGTACGAGCAGTACTTC
cdr3_aa: CASSQVYLAGAYEQYF

v_call: TRBV12-3/TRBV12-4
j_call: TRBJ1-1
clone_size: many
d_call: TRBD1
cdr3_nt: TGTGCCAGCAGTCAGATCGGGACAGGGGACACTGAAGCTTTCTTT
cdr3_aa: CASSQIGTGDTEAFF

v_call: TRBV25-1
j_call: TRBJ2-7
clone_size: few
d_call: TRBD2
cdr3_nt: TGTGCCAGCAGTGAATCAGTCCCACCTAGCGGAGTACTCTACGAGCAGTACTTC
cdr3_aa: CASSESVPPSGVLYEQYF

v_call: TRBV10-3
j_call: TRBJ1-1
clone_size: many
d_call: -
cdr3_nt: TGTGCCATCCAAGGGAACACTGAAGCTTTCTTT
cdr3_aa: CAIQGNTEAFF

v_call: TRBV7-9
j_call: TRBJ1-4
clone_size: -
d_call: TRBD1
cdr3_nt: TGTGCCAGCAGCTTAGCACGGACAGGGGCTAATGAAAAACTGTTTTTT
cdr3_aa: CASSLARTGANEKLFF

v_call: TRBV7-2
j_call: TRBJ2-3
clone_size: -
d_call: -
cdr3_nt: TGTGCCAGCAGCTTAAGCCTAGCGACAGATACGCAGTATTTT
cdr3_aa: CASSLSLATDTQYF

v_call: TRBV4-3
j_call: TRBJ2-3
clone_size: -
d_call: TRBD2
cdr3_nt: TGCGCCAGCAGCCAGTGGCTAGCGGCTAGCACAGATACGCAGTATTTT
cdr3_aa: CASSQWLAASTDTQYF

v_call: TRBV28
j_call: TRBJ2-7
clone_size: many
d_call: -
cdr3_nt: TGTGCCAGCAGTTTCCCTACCACCAGAGTGGATAATTACGAGCAGTACTTC
cdr3_aa: CASSFPTTRVDNYEQYF

v_call: TRBV11-2
j_call: TRBJ2-2
clone_size: few
d_call: TRBD2
cdr3_nt: TGTGCCAGCAGCCTTAAAAATGGCGGGGGGGCTAACACCGGGGAGCTGTTTTTT
cdr3_aa: CASSLKNGGGANTGELFF

v_call: TRBV6-2/TRBV6-3
j_call: TRBJ1-2
clone_size: few
d_call: TRBD1
cdr3_nt: TGTGCCAGCAGTTCCGGACAGGGAAAAAATGGCTACACCTTC
cdr3_aa: CASSSGQGKNGYTF

v_call: TRBV28
j_call: TRBJ2-5
clone_size: many
d_call: TRBD2
cdr3_nt: TGTGCCAGCAGCTCCGGGGCTAGCGGTCGGGAGACCCAGTACTTC
cdr3_aa: CASSSGASGRETQYF

v_call: TRBV28
j_call: TRBJ1-2
clone_size: many
d_call: TRBD1
cdr3_nt: TGTGCCAGCAGTCAGACAGGGGGCGCAGCCTATGGCTACACCTTC
cdr3_aa: CASSQTGGAAYGYTF

v_call: TRBV6-1
j_call: TRBJ1-1
clone_size: many
d_call: TRBD1
cdr3_nt: TGTACCAGCAGTCCCCGAGGGACAGGCCATGAAGCTTTCTTT
cdr3_aa: CTSSPRGTGHEAFF

v_call: TRBV30
j_call: TRBJ1-5
clone_size: few
d_call: TRBD1
cdr3_nt: TGTGCCTGGAGTGCAGGGGGTGGTCCCCAGCATTTT
cdr3_aa: CAWSAGGGPQHF

v_call: TRBV12-3/TRBV12-4
j_call: TRBJ2-3
clone_size: -
d_call: -
cdr3_nt: TGTGCCAGCAGTTCAGTCCCGGGACTGGGGTTGGATACGCAGTATTTT
cdr3_aa: CASSSVPGLGLDTQYF

v_call: TRBV28
j_call: TRBJ2-7
clone_size: many
d_call: -
cdr3_nt: TGTGCCAGCAGTGACACAGCCGCCTCCGGGGGAGGTCTATACGAGCAGTACTTC
cdr3_aa: CASSDTAASGGGLYEQYF

v_call: TRBV30
j_call: TRBJ1-2
clone_size: -
d_call: -
cdr3_nt: TGTGCCTGGAAGATGGGTAGAGAGGGTTCCTATGGCTACACCTTC
cdr3_aa: CAWKMGREGSYGYTF

v_call: TRBV11-2
j_call: TRBJ2-3
clone_size: -
d_call: -
cdr3_nt: TGTGCCAGCAGCTTGAGTACTGGGGCAGATACGCAGTATTTT
cdr3_aa: CASSLSTGADTQYF

v_call: TRBV7-2
j_call: TRBJ2-5
clone_size: few
d_call: -
cdr3_nt: TGTGCCAGCAGTCGCAACCAAGTCCAAGAGACCCAGTACTTC
cdr3_aa: CASSRNQVQETQYF

v_call: TRBV29-1
j_call: TRBJ2-4
clone_size: -
d_call: -
cdr3_nt: TGCAGCGTTGTGGATTGGAAAAACATTCAGTACTTC
cdr3_aa: CSVVDWKNIQYF

v_call: TRBV20-1
j_call: TRBJ2-7
clone_size: many
d_call: TRBD2
cdr3_nt: TGCAGTGCTAGAGATCGGCTAGCGGGGACGTACGAGCAGTACTTC
cdr3_aa: CSARDRLAGTYEQYF

v_call: TRBV6-1
j_call: TRBJ2-5
clone_size: many
d_call: -
cdr3_nt: TGTGCCAGCAGCTCTCGGGCCGGTCGGGCGTATCAAGAGACCCAGTACTTC
cdr3_aa: CASSSRAGRAYQETQYF

v_call: TRBV12-3/TRBV12-4
j_call: TRBJ1-1
clone_size: many
d_call: -
cdr3_nt: TGTGCCAGCAGCCCTATAGAAGGGCTAAACACTGAAGCTTTCTTT
cdr3_aa: CASSPIEGLNTEAFF

v_call: TRBV11-2
j_call: TRBJ1-1
clone_size: many
d_call: -
cdr3_nt: TGTGCCAGCAGCTACCCCTACGGACGGGTCACTGAAGCTTTCTTT
cdr3_aa: CASSYPYGRVTEAFF

v_call: TRBV28
j_call: TRBJ2-5
clone_size: many
d_call: TRBD1
cdr3_nt: TGTGCCAGCAGGGACAGGGTCCAAGAGACCCAGTACTTC
cdr3_aa: CASRDRVQETQYF

v_call: TRBV7-6
j_call: TRBJ2-2
clone_size: -
d_call: TRBD1
cdr3_nt: TGTGCCAGCAGCAAGGGACAGGGGTTGAGCACCGGGGAGCTGTTTTTT
cdr3_aa: CASSKGQGLSTGELFF

v_call: TRBV4-1
j_call: TRBJ1-2
clone_size: few
d_call: -
cdr3_nt: TGCGCCAGCAGCCCGAAACCCATTACCGGGACCTCCTATGGCTACACCTTC
cdr3_aa: CASSPKPITGTSYGYTF

v_call: TRBV5-1
j_call: TRBJ1-5
clone_size: -
d_call: -
cdr3_nt: TGCGCCAGCAGCTTGGGGCCGCTTGGAGGCGATCAGCCCCAGCATTTT
cdr3_aa: CASSLGPLGGDQPQHF

v_call: TRBV28
j_call: TRBJ2-3
clone_size: -
d_call: -
cdr3_nt: TGTGCCAGCAGTTTTACGGGGGATACGCAGTATTTT
cdr3_aa: CASSFTGDTQYF

v_call: TRBV12-3/TRBV12-4
j_call: TRBJ2-1
clone_size: -
d_call: TRBD2
cdr3_nt: TGTGCCAGCAGTTCCTGGACTAGCGGGGACTACAATGAGCAGTTCTTC
cdr3_aa: CASSSWTSGDYNEQFF

v_call: TRBV28
j_call: TRBJ1-6
clone_size: -
d_call: -
cdr3_nt: TGTGCCAGCACCGGACAGACGAATTCACCCCTCCACTTT
cdr3_aa: CASTGQTNSPLHF

v_call: TRBV6-1
j_call: TRBJ2-7
clone_size: -
d_call: -
cdr3_nt: TGTGCCAGCAGTCCAGCCCCGGACTACGAGCAGTACTTC
cdr3_aa: CASSPAPDYEQYF